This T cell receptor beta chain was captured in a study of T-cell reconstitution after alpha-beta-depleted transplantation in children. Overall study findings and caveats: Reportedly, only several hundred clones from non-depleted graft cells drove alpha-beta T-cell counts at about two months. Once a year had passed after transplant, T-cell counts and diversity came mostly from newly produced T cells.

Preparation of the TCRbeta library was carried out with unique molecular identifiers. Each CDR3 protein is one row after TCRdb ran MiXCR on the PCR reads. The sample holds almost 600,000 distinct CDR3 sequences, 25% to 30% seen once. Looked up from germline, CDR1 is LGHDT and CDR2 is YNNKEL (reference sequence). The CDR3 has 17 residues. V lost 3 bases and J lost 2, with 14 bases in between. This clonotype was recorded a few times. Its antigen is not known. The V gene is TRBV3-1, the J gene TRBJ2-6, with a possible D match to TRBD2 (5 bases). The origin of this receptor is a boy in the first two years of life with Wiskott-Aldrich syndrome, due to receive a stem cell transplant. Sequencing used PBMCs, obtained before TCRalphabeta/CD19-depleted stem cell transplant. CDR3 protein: CASSHESWGAGANVLTF. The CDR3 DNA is TGTGCCAGCAGCCACGAATCTTGGGGAGCTGGGGCCAACGTCCTGACTTTC.